The source of this T cell receptor beta chain is a study of identical twins. TCRdb analysed the 5' RACE reads with MiXCR anew, one entry per CDR3 protein. This table holds about 700,000 distinct CDR3 sequences, more than 6.5% found once. In its sample, this clonotype was seen a few times. The antigen is unknown. Whole-study results and caveats: The models systematically underestimated how much out-of-frame TCR alpha was shared in monozygotic twins. With abundant cord blood beta clonotypes, insertions were fewer; memory repertoires showed no such pattern. Twin-shared out-of-frame alpha sequences were enriched for low generation probability.

The same sample was also used in a study of yellow fever vaccine responses in identical twins.

Sequencing used PBMCs. The TCR originated in a woman between 18 and 29 years old in good health.

CDR3 DNA sequence: TGTGCCAGCAGCTCCAGGACTAGCGGAGCCTACAATGAGCAGTTCTTC. Translating it yields CASSSRTSGAYNEQFF. This chain joins TRBV7-2 and TRBJ2-1; 10 bases agree with TRBD2. This CDR3 region has 16 residues. V lost 4 bases and J lost 2; bases outside the gene matches: 5. Looked up from germline, CDR1 is SGHTA and CDR2 is FQGNSA.